Presented here are 3 T cell receptor beta chains from one specimen sequenced in a study of blood T cell repertoires in COVID-19. Clones were read by immunoSEQ multiplex PCR, and TCRdb kept only the in-frame ones, dropping some. The sample lists around 100,000 clones; about 85% were seen once. Sequences were obtained from peripheral blood. Source of these receptors: a man in his fifties with active or convalescent COVID-19.

V usage is TRBV6-5 and J usage is TRBJ2-7; the D gene is possibly TRBD1 (6 bases). Germline V gene sequence: CDR1 MNHEY, CDR2 SVGAGI. Trimming shortened V by 4 bases and J by 4 bases, and 20 bases separated the two germline ends. The CDR3 contains 16 residues. DNA for the CDR3: TGTGCCAGCAGTTCTGGGACACTCGGCCATTTGTACGAGCAGTACTTC. It specifies CASSSGTLGHLYEQYF.

This clone was counted between two and nine times. The rearrangement links TRBV20-1 to TRBJ2-3, with TRBD2 as a possible D gene (5 bases). The CDR3 is 11 amino acids. Germline CDR1 reads DFQATT; CDR2 reads SNEGSKA (reference sequence). With 5 bases removed from V and 8 bases from J, the gap between germline ends came to 11 bases. The CDR3 nucleotides are TGCAGTGCTGCTCGAGGAGGTACGCAGTATTTT. This translates into CSAARGGTQYF.

This chain links TRBV2 with TRBJ1-3; D is ambiguous. Germline CDR1 and CDR2: SNHLY and FYNNEI. The length of the CDR3 is 15 residues. The germline V and J ends were trimmed by 3 bases and 0 bases, with 9 bases remaining between them. The CDR3 coding sequence is TGTGCCAGCAGTGAGTTTTTCGGCTCTGGAAACACCATATATTTT. This sequence encodes CASSEFFGSGNTIYF.